The T cell receptor beta chain described here comes from a study of cytomegalovirus exposure and HLA in healthy donors. Study-wide points: Three of the chains that were CMV-associated were confirmed in vitro to be specific for CMV antigens. The study assumed roughly uniform donor sequencing depth for presence/absence analyses.

Vbeta (60) and Jbeta (13) primers were used in the PCR. TCRdb keeps only in-frame clones here, not all; method: immunoSEQ multiplex PCR. Found here are 100,000 to 150,000 clones, 60% to 75% of them singletons; the top ten hold around 4.2%. A remark on this clone: Its antigen is as yet unknown. The same CDR3 also results from other DNA sequences found in this sample.

The junction had 3 bases not matched to a gene; V was cut back by 7 bases and J by 4 bases. This CDR3 region has 13 residues. Germline-derived CDR1 and CDR2 are SGHRS and YFSETQ. Sequencing was performed on PBMCs. The sequence was obtained from a woman aged 45 to 65 in good health and CMV-seropositive. The V and J genes are TRBV5-1 and TRBJ2-1; 9 bases are a match to TRBD2. CDR3 nucleotide sequence: TGCGCCAGCTCGAGCGGGGGGTACAATGAGCAGTTCTTC. Its protein is CASSSGGYNEQFF.